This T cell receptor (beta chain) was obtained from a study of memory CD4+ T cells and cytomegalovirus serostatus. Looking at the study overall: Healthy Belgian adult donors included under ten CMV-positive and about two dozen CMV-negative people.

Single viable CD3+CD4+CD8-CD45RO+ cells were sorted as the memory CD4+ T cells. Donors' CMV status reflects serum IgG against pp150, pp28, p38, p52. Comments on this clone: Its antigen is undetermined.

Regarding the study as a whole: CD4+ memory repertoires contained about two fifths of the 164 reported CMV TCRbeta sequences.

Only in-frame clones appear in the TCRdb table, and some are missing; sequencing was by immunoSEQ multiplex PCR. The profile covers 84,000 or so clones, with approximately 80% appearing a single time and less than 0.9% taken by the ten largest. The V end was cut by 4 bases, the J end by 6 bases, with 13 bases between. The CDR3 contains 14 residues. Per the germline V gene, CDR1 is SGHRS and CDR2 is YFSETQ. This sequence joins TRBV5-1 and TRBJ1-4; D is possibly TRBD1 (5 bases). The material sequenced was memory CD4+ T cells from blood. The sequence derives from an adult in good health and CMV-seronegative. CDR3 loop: CASSGGPTDEKLFF. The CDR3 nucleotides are TGCGCCAGCAGCGGGGGACCGACTGATGAAAAACTGTTTTTT.